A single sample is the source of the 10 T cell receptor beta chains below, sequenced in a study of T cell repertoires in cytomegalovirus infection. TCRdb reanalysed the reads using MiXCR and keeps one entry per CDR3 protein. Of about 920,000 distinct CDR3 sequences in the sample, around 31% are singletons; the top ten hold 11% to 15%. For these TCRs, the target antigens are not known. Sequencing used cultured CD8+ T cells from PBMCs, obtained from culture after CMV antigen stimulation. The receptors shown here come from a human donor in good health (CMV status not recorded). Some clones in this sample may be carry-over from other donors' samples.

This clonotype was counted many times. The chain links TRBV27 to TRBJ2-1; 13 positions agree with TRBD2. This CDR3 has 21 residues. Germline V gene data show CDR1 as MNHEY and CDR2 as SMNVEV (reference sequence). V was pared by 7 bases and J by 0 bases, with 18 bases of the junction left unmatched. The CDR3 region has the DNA TGTGCCAGCACCAAACGATTGGGACTAGCGGGGTCCGCAAGCTCCTACAATGAGCAGTTCTTC. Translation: CASTKRLGLAGSASSYNEQFF.

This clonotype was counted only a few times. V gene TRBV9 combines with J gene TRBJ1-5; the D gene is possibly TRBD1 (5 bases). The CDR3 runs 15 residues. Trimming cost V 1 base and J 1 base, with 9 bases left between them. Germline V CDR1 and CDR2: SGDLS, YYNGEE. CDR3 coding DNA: TGTGCCAGCAGCGTATCAGGGCTCAGCAATCAGCCCCAGCATTTT. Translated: CASSVSGLSNQPQHF.

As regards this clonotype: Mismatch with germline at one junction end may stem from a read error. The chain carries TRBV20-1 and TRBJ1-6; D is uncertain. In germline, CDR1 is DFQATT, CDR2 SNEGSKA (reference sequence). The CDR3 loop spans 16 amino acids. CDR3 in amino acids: CSARVGQEGVNSPLHF. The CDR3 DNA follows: TGCAGTGCCAGAGTCGGGCAGGAAGGAGTTAATTCACCCCTCCACTTT.

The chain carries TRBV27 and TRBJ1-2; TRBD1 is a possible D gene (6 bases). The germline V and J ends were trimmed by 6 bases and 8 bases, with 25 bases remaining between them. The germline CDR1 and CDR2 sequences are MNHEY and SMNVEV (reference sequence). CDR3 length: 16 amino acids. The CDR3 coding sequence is TGTGCCAGCAGCGTAGTGGACAGCCGGGGGTCGGAAGGCTACACCTTC. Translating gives CASSVVDSRGSEGYTF.

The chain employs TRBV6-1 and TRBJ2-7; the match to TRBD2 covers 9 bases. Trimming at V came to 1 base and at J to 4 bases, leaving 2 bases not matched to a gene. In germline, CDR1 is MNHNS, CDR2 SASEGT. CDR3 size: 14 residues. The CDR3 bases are TGTGCCAGCAGTGAAGATGCGGGGGGGTACGAGCAGTACGTC. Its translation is CASSEDAGGYEQYV.

Here the CDR3 DNA reads TGTGCCAGCAGTCCGACCGGGCCTGTCTACGAGCAGTACTTC. Translated: CASSPTGPVYEQYF. V is TRBV12-3 or TRBV12-4 and J is TRBJ2-7; D ambiguous. The CDR3 has 14 residues. The V end lost 5 bases, the J end lost 3 bases, and 14 bases lay between the germline ends.

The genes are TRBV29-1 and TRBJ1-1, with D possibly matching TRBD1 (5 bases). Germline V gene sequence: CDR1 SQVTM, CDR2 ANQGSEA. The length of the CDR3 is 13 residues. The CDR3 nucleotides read TGCACCGTGGGACCCGCCCTAGGCACTGAAGCTTTCTTT. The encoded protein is CTVGPALGTEAFF.

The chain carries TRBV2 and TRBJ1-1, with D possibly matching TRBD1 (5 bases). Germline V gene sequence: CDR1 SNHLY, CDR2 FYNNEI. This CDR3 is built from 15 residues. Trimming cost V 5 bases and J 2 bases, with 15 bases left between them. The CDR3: CASSTPGRINTEAFF. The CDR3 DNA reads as TGTGCCAGCAGTACTCCGGGACGGATTAACACTGAAGCTTTCTTT. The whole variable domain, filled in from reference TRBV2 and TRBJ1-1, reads EPEVTQTPSHQVTQMGQEVILRCVPISNHLYFYWYRQILGQKVEFLVSFYNNEISEKSEIFDDQFSVERPDGSNFTLKIRSTKLEDSAMYFCASSTPGRINTEAFFGQGTRLTVV.

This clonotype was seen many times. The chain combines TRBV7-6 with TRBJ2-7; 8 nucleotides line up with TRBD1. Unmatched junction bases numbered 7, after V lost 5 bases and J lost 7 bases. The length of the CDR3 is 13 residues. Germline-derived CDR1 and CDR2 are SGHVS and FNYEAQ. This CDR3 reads CASSPGQGREQYF. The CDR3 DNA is TGTGCCAGCAGCCCAGGACAGGGAAGGGAGCAGTACTTC.

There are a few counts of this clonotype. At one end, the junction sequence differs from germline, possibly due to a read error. CDR3 protein: CASSQEGGPYGYTF. The CDR3 nucleotides are TGCGCCAGTAGCCAAGAGGGCGGACCTTATGGCTACACCTTC. The V gene is TRBV4-1, the J gene TRBJ1-2; D ambiguous. CDR1 and CDR2 from the germline V gene are MGHRA and YSYEKL. The CDR3 is 14 amino acids.